The clone carrying this TCR beta chain was seen just once. Its antigen is undetermined. The table came from immunoSEQ multiplex PCR; TCRdb's copy has only in-frame clones and leaves some out. The sample contains roughly 140,000 clones, 88% of which appear only once. This record comes from a study of T cell responses to AZD1222 COVID-19 vaccine. Findings and limits, study-wide: Vaccine-associated CD4 TCRs spanned spike, dominant at 160-218 and 743-854. Most donors were white British and more were female, and clonal diversity was possibly underestimated. Only five or six AZD1222 recipients were seropositive at baseline.

Trimming shortened V by 6 bases and J by 2 bases, and 10 bases separated the two germline ends. The CDR3 runs to 13 residues. The sample in question was peripheral blood, obtained 28 days after the second AZD1222 dose. The chain employs TRBV12-3 or TRBV12-4 and TRBJ1-2; a weak D match, TRBD1 (5 bases). The sequence was obtained from an adult who received the AZD1222 COVID-19 vaccine. The CDR3 region is CASSSTVNYGYTF. DNA for the CDR3: TGTGCCAGCAGCTCGACAGTGAACTATGGCTACACCTTC.